This TCR beta chain was recorded in a study of cytomegalovirus exposure and HLA in healthy donors. Study conclusions and caveats: A later analysis reportedly identified an Asian-associated ancestry cluster as carrying fewer N-insertions than the roughly 600-donor mean.

Concerning this clone: Its antigen is not identified.

Primers for the PCR totalled 60 Vbeta and 13 Jbeta. TCRdb's table, derived via immunoSEQ multiplex PCR, lists solely in-frame clones and lacks some. Counted here are 150,000 to 170,000 clones, about 68% occurring once; the ten biggest clones make up around 1.5%. Germline-derived CDR1 and CDR2 are SGHNT and YYREEE (reference sequence). The CDR3 totals 13 residues. Losses at the gene ends were 0 bases for V and 7 bases for J; bases not matched to a gene: 4. The sequencing sample was made of PBMCs. This rearrangement joins TRBV5-4 to TRBJ2-7; 7 nucleotides line up with TRBD2. The clonotype originates from a man aged 18 to 30 in good health and CMV-seronegative. This chain's CDR3 is CASSLESGGEQYF. CDR3 DNA sequence: TGTGCCAGCAGCTTGGAGTCGGGAGGAGAGCAGTACTTC.